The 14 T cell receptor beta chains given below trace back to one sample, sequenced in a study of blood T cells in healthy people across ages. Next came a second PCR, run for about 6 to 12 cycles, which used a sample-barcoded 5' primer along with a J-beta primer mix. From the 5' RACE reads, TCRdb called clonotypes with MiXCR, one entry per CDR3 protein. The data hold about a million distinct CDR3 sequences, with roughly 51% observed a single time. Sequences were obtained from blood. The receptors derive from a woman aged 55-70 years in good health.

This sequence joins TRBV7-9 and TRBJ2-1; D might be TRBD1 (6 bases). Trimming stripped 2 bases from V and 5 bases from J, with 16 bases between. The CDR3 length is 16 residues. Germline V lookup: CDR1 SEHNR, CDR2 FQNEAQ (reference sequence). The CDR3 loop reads CASSLPGGPVNNEQFF. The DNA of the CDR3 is TGTGCCAGCAGCTTACCTGGGGGCCCCGTAAACAATGAGCAGTTCTTC. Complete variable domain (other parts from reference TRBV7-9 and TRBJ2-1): DTGVSQNPRHKITKRGQNVTFRCDPISEHNRLYWYRQTLGQGPEFLTYFQNEAQLEKSRLLSDRFSAERPKGSFSTLEIQRTEQGDSAMYLCASSLPGGPVNNEQFFGPGTRLTVL.

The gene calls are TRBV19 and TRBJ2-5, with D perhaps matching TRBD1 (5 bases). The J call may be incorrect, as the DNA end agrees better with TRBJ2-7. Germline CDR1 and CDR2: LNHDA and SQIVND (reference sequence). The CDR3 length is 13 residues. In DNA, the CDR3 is TGTGCCAGTAAGCCCCTCCAGGGTAGCGAGCAGTACTTC. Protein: CASKPLQGSEQYF.

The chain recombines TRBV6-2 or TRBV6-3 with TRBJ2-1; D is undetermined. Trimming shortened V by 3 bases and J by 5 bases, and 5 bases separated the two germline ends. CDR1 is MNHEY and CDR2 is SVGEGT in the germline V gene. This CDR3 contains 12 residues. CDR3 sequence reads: CASSYIDNEQFF. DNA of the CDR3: TGTGCCAGCAGTTATATAGACAATGAGCAGTTCTTC.

In DNA, the CDR3 is TGTGCCAGCACCTGGGGGGGGAACACTGAAGCTTTCTTT. It is translated as CASTWGGNTEAFF. V usage is TRBV12-3 or TRBV12-4 and J usage is TRBJ1-1; weak D call: TRBD1 (5 bases). This CDR3 contains 13 residues. The ends were cut back, 7 bases at V and 1 base at J, with 10 bases in the middle.

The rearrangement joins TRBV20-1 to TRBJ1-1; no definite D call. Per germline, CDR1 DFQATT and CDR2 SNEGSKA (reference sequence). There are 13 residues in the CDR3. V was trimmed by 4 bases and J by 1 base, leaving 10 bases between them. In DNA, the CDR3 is TGCAGTGCTACCTCCAACAGGAACACTGAAGCTTTCTTT. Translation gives CSATSNRNTEAFF.

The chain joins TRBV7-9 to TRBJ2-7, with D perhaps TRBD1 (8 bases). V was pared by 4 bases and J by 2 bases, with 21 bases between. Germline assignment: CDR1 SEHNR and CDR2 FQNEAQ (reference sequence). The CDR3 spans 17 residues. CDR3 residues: CASSYHRGGTKAYEQYF. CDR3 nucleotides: TGTGCCAGCAGCTACCACAGGGGGGGGACTAAAGCCTACGAGCAGTACTTC.

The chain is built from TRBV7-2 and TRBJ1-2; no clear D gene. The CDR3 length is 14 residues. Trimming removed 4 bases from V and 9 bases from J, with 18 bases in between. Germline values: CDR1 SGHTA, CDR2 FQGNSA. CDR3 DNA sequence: TGTGCCAGCAGCTACCGGACCATAGGAATACGCTACACCTTC. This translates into CASSYRTIGIRYTF.

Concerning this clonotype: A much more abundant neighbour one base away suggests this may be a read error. The CDR3 loop reads CASSPRTSGSAGRSEQYF. CDR3 coding DNA: TGTGCCAGCTCACCCCGGACTAGCGGGAGTGCGGGAAGGAGTGAGCAGTACTTC. This chain uses TRBV18 with TRBJ2-1; 13 nucleotides agree with TRBD2. The J call may be incorrect, as the DNA end agrees better with TRBJ2-7. The CDR3 runs to 18 residues. Germline V CDR1 and CDR2: KGHSH, LQKENI.

CDR3 DNA: TGCAGTGCTAGAGACACAATTAGCGGGAGAGACGAGCAGTACTTC. Its protein product is CSARDTISGRDEQYF. The chain joins TRBV20-1 to TRBJ2-7, with 9 bases matching TRBD2. In germline, CDR1 is DFQATT, CDR2 SNEGSKA (reference sequence). With 0 bases clipped from V and 5 bases from J, the junction kept 8 bases outside the gene matches. The length of the CDR3 is 15 residues.

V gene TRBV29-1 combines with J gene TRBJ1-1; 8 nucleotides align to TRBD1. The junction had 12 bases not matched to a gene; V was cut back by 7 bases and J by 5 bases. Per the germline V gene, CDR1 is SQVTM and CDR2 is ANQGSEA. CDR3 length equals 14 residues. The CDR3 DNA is TGCAGCGGCATACCTACAGGGGGGTGGACTGAAGCTTTCTTT. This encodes CSGIPTGGWTEAFF.

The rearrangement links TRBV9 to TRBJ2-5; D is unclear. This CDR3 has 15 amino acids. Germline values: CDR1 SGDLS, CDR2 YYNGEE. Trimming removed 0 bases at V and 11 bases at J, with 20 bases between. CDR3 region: CASSVEATSASIQYF. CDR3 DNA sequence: TGTGCCAGCAGCGTAGAGGCGACGTCCGCCTCAATTCAGTACTTC.

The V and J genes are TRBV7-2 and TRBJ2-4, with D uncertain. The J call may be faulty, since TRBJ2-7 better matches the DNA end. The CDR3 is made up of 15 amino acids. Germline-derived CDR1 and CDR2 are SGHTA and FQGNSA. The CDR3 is CASSLAHLLGNEQYF. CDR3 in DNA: TGTGCCAGCAGCTTAGCGCACCTCCTAGGGAACGAGCAGTACTTC.

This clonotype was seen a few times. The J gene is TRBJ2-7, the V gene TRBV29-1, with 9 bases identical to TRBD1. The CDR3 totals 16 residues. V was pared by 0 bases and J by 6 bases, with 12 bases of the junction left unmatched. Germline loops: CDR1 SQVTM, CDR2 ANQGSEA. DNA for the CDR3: TGCAGCGTTGAAGAGAGTTCCCTACAGGGGGCTGGCGAGCAGTACTTC. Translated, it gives CSVEESSLQGAGEQYF.

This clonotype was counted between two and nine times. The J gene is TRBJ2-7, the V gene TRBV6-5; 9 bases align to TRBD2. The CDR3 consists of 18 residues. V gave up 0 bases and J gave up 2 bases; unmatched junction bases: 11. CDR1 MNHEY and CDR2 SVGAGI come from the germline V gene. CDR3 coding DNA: TGTGCCAGCAGTTACTCGAACATGGTGGCGGGAGGGCCCTACGAGCAGTACTTC. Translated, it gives CASSYSNMVAGGPYEQYF.